This T cell receptor beta chain was observed in a study of tumor-infiltrating lymphocytes in primary liver carcinoma. As for the study in general: Tumors were staged T1-T3 N0M0 and measured about 4 to 11 cm across. Per sample, productive TCRbeta reads numbered roughly 3.5 to 7.5 million, similar across tissue types. Whole-study results and caveats: It was in tumors, not blood, that the top-250-clone fraction was significantly higher (p = 0.039).

In germline, CDR1 is MNHNS, CDR2 SASEGT. The CDR3 covers 13 residues. Details on this clonotype: Its target is not known. A much larger clone lies one base from this, so it may be a read error.

The investigators made TCR beta cDNA from approximately 0.5 ug total RNA, using a constant-region primer. Researchers made the TCR beta libraries by running three nested multiplex PCR rounds with slightly modified ARM-PCR. Amplification in the first two PCR rounds was performed using TRBV1-TRBV30 forward primers and a C-beta reverse primer for 10 cycles each. TCRdb re-derived calls from the multiplex PCR reads in MiXCR, one entry per CDR3 protein. The sample includes 250,000 to 400,000 distinct CDR3 sequences, 50% to 70% of them seen just once. In addition to blood RNA drawn from unsorted whole blood, germline DNA was extracted. Treatment-naive at the time, the patients had chronic HBV infection.

The sequenced sample consisted of peripheral blood. V gene TRBV6-1 combines with J gene TRBJ1-5; D is ambiguous. The J call is uncertain, as TRBJ2-3 better fits the DNA end. This receptor was obtained from a man aged 40-55 years with primary liver carcinoma and hepatitis B virus infection. This CDR3 is CASSGQYNQPQYF. For the CDR3, the DNA is TGTGCCAGCAGTGGTCAGTACAATCAGCCCCAGTATTTT.